The present T cell receptor beta chain was sequenced within a study of T cells in Graves' hyperthyroidism and ophthalmopathy. Whole-study findings and limits: A model using 13 V-J features told ophthalmopathy apart from stable hyperthyroidism. Clonotypes that were expanded in thyroid above 0.001 mostly appeared in blood too.

In the case of this clonotype: Its specificity is unknown.

The source material, RNA transcripts, was used to amplify TCR beta CDR3 regions. The TCR CDR3 first-round RT-PCR relied on the HTBI primer set. MiXCR was run by TCRdb on the multiplex PCR reads, yielding one entry per CDR3 protein. The table records 300,000 to 500,000 distinct CDR3 sequences, more than 12% of them present only once. After removal of 4 bases from V and 6 bases from J, the junction contained 2 bases not matched to a gene. This CDR3 spans 13 amino acids. Looked up from germline, CDR1 is SGHTA and CDR2 is FQGNSA. This clonotype was obtained from a woman aged 25 to 39 with Graves' hyperthyroidism. The sequencing input was blood. The rearrangement joins TRBV7-2 to TRBJ2-1; the match to TRBD2 covers 8 bases. CDR3 nucleotides: TGTGCCAGCAGCTCCCGGGAGGGCAATGAGCAGTTCTTC. Its translation is CASSSREGNEQFF.